One and the same sample provided the 27 T cell receptor beta chains below, sequenced in a study of CD8+ T cells in alopecia areata. Investigators isolated RNA and reverse transcribed it into cDNA to act as the sequencing template. Sequenced by immunoSEQ multiplex PCR; TCRdb stores in-frame clones only, minus some. The sample gives some 160,000 clones, under 70% of which show up once; 0.9% to 1% is in the top ten. The treatment: oral pan-JAK inhibitor, 5-10 mg twice daily. The material sequenced was CD4+ T cells sorted from blood, taken at week 4, from a patient treated with tofacitinib. All receptors come from a human donor with alopecia areata.

The genes are TRBV11-2 and TRBJ1-1; D may be TRBD1 (6 bases). The V and J ends lost 5 bases and 3 bases respectively, with 16 bases between them. Germline CDR1 is SGHAT and CDR2 is FQNNGV. CDR3 length equals 15 residues. CDR3 loop: CASSDAGGADTEAFF. DNA of the CDR3: TGTGCCAGCAGCGACGCGGGGGGGGCGGACACTGAAGCTTTCTTT.

This sequence joins TRBV9 and TRBJ1-6; TRBD1 matches 9 bases. Germline V gene lookup returns CDR1 SGDLS and CDR2 YYNGEE. V lost 4 bases to trimming and J lost 6 bases; unmatched junction nucleotides: 5. The CDR3 is 15 residues long. Written as DNA, the CDR3 is TGTGCCAGCAGCTCAGGGGGACAGGGTAATTCACCCCTCCACTTT. This gives the protein CASSSGGQGNSPLHF.

The chain combines TRBV5-1 with TRBJ1-2; 7 bases are shared with TRBD1. V was clipped by 2 bases and J by 1 base; unmatched bases: 8. The CDR3 extends over 16 amino acids. CDR1 SGHRS and CDR2 YFSETQ come from the germline V gene. The CDR3 DNA reads as TGCGCCAGCAGCTTAAACCGGGACAGAAATAACTATGGCTACACCTTC. Translation gives CASSLNRDRNNYGYTF. The full variable domain, in which reference TRBV5-1 and TRBJ1-2 provide the parts outside the CDR3, is KAGVTQTPRYLIKTRGQQVTLSCSPISGHRSVSWYQQTPGQGLQFLFEYFSETQRNKGNFPGRFSGRQFSNSRSEMNVSTLELGDSALYLCASSLNRDRNNYGYTFGSGTRLTVV.

This clone was found many times. The CDR3 here is CASSGSLGQGVYEQYF. CDR3 DNA sequence: TGTGCCAGCAGTGGGTCTTTGGGACAGGGAGTTTACGAGCAGTACTTC. The J gene is TRBJ2-7, the V gene TRBV2; 9 bases line up with TRBD1. V lost 4 bases to trimming and J lost 4 bases; unmatched junction nucleotides: 11. The CDR3 covers 16 residues. Germline V lookup: CDR1 SNHLY, CDR2 FYNNEI.

V and J are TRBV20-1 and TRBJ2-5; D is ambiguous. V lost 3 bases and J 7 bases, leaving 9 bases between the germline ends. There are 11 residues in the CDR3. Germline-derived CDR1 and CDR2 are DFQATT and SNEGSKA (reference sequence). The CDR3 is CSARSARTQYF. CDR3 coding DNA: TGCAGTGCTAGGTCAGCGAGGACCCAGTACTTC.

V usage is TRBV29-1 and J usage is TRBJ1-1; D gene uncertain. Germline CDR1 reads SQVTM; CDR2 reads ANQGSEA. The CDR3 loop spans 12 amino acids. V was clipped by 5 bases and J by 4 bases, with 11 bases between them. CDR3 in DNA: TGCAGCGTTCTTGTAGGGATCACTGAAGCTTTCTTT. Translation: CSVLVGITEAFF.

The rearrangement joins TRBV27 to TRBJ2-2; D gene ambiguous. V lost 3 bases and J 1 base, leaving 6 bases between the germline ends. This CDR3 is 14 amino acids long. Germline-derived CDR1 and CDR2 are MNHEY and SMNVEV (reference sequence). The CDR3 loop is CASSFGGNTGELFF. The CDR3 bases are TGTGCCAGCAGTTTTGGTGGGAACACCGGGGAGCTGTTTTTT.

The chain uses TRBV7-9 and TRBJ2-3, with TRBD1 identical over 9 bases. The length of the CDR3 is 14 residues. J was trimmed by 3 bases and V by 5 bases; bases with no gene match: 3. Germline CDR1 and CDR2: SEHNR and FQNEAQ (reference sequence). CDR3 coding DNA: TGTGCCAGCAGCCCGGGACAGGGAACAGATACGCAGTATTTT. Its protein product is CASSPGQGTDTQYF.

This chain uses TRBV29-1 with TRBJ2-2, with D maybe TRBD2 (6 bases). The CDR3 covers 11 residues. Deletions cut 3 bases from V and 8 bases from J, with 7 bases between. Per germline, CDR1 SQVTM and CDR2 ANQGSEA. The CDR3 loop is CSVEEGGELFF. CDR3 DNA sequence: TGCAGCGTTGAGGAGGGGGGGGAGCTGTTTTTT.

This chain joins TRBV28 and TRBJ1-5, with 7 positions matching TRBD1. V lost 7 bases to trimming and J lost 7 bases; unmatched junction nucleotides: 4. CDR3 length: 12 residues. Germline V gene data show CDR1 as MDHEN and CDR2 as SYDVKM. CDR3 protein: CASIRGDQPQHF. The CDR3 DNA follows: TGTGCCAGCATCAGGGGGGACCAGCCCCAGCATTTT.

CDR3 residues: CASSQDLAGAFANTGELFF. The CDR3 region has the DNA TGTGCCAGCAGCCAAGATCTAGCGGGGGCCTTCGCGAACACCGGGGAGCTGTTTTTT. The chain joins TRBV4-2 to TRBJ2-2; 10 positions match TRBD2. Germline CDR1 is LGHNA and CDR2 is YNFKEQ. This CDR3 region has 19 residues. The junction had 7 bases not matched to a gene; V was cut back by 0 bases and J by 0 bases.

This clone appeared a few times. This rearrangement joins TRBV2 to TRBJ1-1, with D hard to call. The CDR3 has 13 amino acids. Germline CDR1 is SNHLY and CDR2 is FYNNEI. V shed 7 bases and J shed 0 bases, with 9 bases lying between them. DNA of the CDR3: TGTGCCAGCAAGGGCAGAATGAACACTGAAGCTTTCTTT. This gives the protein CASKGRMNTEAFF.

This chain uses TRBV2 with TRBJ2-5; 9 nucleotides match TRBD2. Trimming at V came to 10 bases and at J to 4 bases, leaving 4 bases not matched to a gene. Germline lookup yields CDR1 SNHLY and CDR2 FYNNEI. The CDR3 runs to 12 residues. The CDR3 bases are TGTGCCACCCAGACTAGCGGAGAGACCCAGTACTTC. Translating it yields CATQTSGETQYF.

The rearrangement joins TRBV27 to TRBJ1-1; a weak D match, TRBD1 (5 bases). The CDR3 spans 13 residues. V dropped 3 bases and J dropped 5 bases, with 10 bases sitting between them. Germline assignment: CDR1 MNHEY and CDR2 SMNVEV (reference sequence). This CDR3 is CASSFQGWTEAFF. The CDR3 DNA reads TGTGCCAGCAGTTTTCAGGGATGGACTGAAGCTTTCTTT.

The chain joins TRBV29-1 to TRBJ2-3; unclear D gene. V was trimmed by 3 bases and J by 6 bases, leaving 13 bases between them. The CDR3 is 13 residues long. Looked up from germline, CDR1 is SQVTM and CDR2 is ANQGSEA. DNA for the CDR3: TGCAGCGTTGAGGGCACGGTCGATGATACGCAGTATTTT. Protein: CSVEGTVDDTQYF.

This clone was recorded many times. The chain is built from TRBV11-2 and TRBJ1-1; TRBD1 matches 7 bases. The V gene's germline CDR1 is SGHAT and CDR2 FQNNGV. This CDR3 is built from 15 residues. Germline trimming cut 5 bases from V and 6 bases from J; bases unmatched to any gene: 12. DNA of the CDR3: TGTGCCAGCAGCACTCCACAGGGGCGAATCGCTGAAGCTTTCTTT. Its translation: CASSTPQGRIAEAFF.

The chain is built from TRBV25-1 and TRBJ1-1; 7 bases match TRBD1. CDR3 length: 14 amino acids. Germline V gene lookup returns CDR1 MGHDK and CDR2 SYGVNS. V was clipped by 7 bases and J by 6 bases; unmatched bases: 11. CDR3 region: CASTKAGGTPEAFF. In nucleotides, the CDR3 is TGTGCCAGCACTAAGGCAGGGGGGACCCCTGAAGCTTTCTTT.

The genes are TRBV29-1 and TRBJ1-2, with D possibly being TRBD1 (5 bases). The germline V gene has CDR1 SQVTM and CDR2 ANQGSEA. The V gene lost 5 bases and the J gene lost 4 bases, with 14 bases spanning the gap. This CDR3 has 13 residues. CDR3 bases: TGCAGCGTTCACGAGGGGCAGGGCTATGGCTACACCTTC. Its protein product is CSVHEGQGYGYTF.

For this clone: Other nucleotide sequences in the sample specify the same CDR3. The V and J genes are TRBV10-3 and TRBJ1-5, with no clear D. The CDR3 has 12 residues. V lost 0 bases to trimming and J lost 7 bases, with 4 bases between them. Germline-derived CDR1 and CDR2 are ENHRY and SYGVKD. CDR3 nucleotides: TGTGCCATCAGTGAGTCGGGCCAGCCCCAGCATTTT. This sequence encodes CAISESGQPQHF.

This chain connects TRBV29-1 to TRBJ1-5, with D perhaps TRBD1 (6 bases). V was shortened by 5 bases and J by 6 bases, with 14 bases between the two germline ends. CDR3 length equals 13 residues. Germline V gives CDR1 SQVTM, CDR2 ANQGSEA. The CDR3 DNA is TGCAGCGTTCACGAGGGGGTGGGTCAGCCCCAGCATTTT. As protein: CSVHEGVGQPQHF.

The V call is TRBV29-1, the J call TRBJ1-2, with a tentative D call TRBD1 (5 bases). There are 13 residues in the CDR3. The V and J ends lost 0 bases and 4 bases respectively, with 9 bases between them. Per the germline V gene, CDR1 is SQVTM and CDR2 is ANQGSEA. In DNA, the CDR3 is TGCAGCGTTGAAGATGCAGGGTTCTATGGCTACACCTTC. Its translation: CSVEDAGFYGYTF.

The rearrangement uses TRBV7-2 and TRBJ1-2; the match to TRBD1 covers 7 bases. The germline CDR1 and CDR2 sequences are SGHTA and FQGNSA. The CDR3 extends over 14 amino acids. V dropped 3 bases and J dropped 5; count of bases not matched to a gene: 6. The CDR3 here is CASSLQDRNYGYTF. CDR3 nucleotides: TGTGCCAGCAGCTTGCAGGACAGGAATTATGGCTACACCTTC.

This clone was picked up one time. The chain couples TRBV7-2 to TRBJ2-5; D uncertain. The CDR3 extends over 16 amino acids. CDR1 is SGHTA, CDR2 FQGNSA, per germline. The V end lost 0 bases, the J end lost 4 bases, and 15 bases lay between the germline ends. CDR3 in amino acids: CASSLARSRWGETQYF. The CDR3 DNA reads TGTGCCAGCAGCTTAGCGAGGTCACGGTGGGGAGAGACCCAGTACTTC.

This clone has a single count. The V and J genes are TRBV9 and TRBJ2-2; D is ambiguous. Germline values: CDR1 SGDLS, CDR2 YYNGEE. Trimming removed 4 bases from V and 0 bases from J, with 7 bases in between. The CDR3 consists of 14 residues. CDR3 sequence: CASSLSPNTGELFF. The CDR3 DNA sequence: TGTGCCAGCAGCTTATCTCCGAACACCGGGGAGCTGTTTTTT. Looking up the rest from reference TRBV9 and TRBJ2-2 gives the full variable domain: DSGVTQTPKHLITATGQRVTLRCSPRSGDLSVYWYQQSLDQGLQFLIQYYNGEERAKGNILERFSAQQFPDLHSELNLSSLELGDSALYFCASSLSPNTGELFFGEGSRLTVL.

The chain is built from TRBV5-1 and TRBJ2-5, with a tentative D call TRBD2 (6 bases). Trimming removed 4 bases at V and 0 bases at J, with 16 bases between. CDR1 and CDR2 from the germline V gene are SGHRS and YFSETQ. The CDR3 covers 16 residues. The CDR3 loop reads CASSTGLNKYQETQYF. The CDR3, as DNA: TGCGCCAGCAGCACCGGACTAAACAAGTACCAAGAGACCCAGTACTTC.

This chain joins TRBV30 and TRBJ2-2, with a tentative D call TRBD2 (7 bases). Germline V gene data show CDR1 as GTSNPN and CDR2 as SVGIG (reference sequence). This CDR3 spans 12 amino acids. V shed 3 bases and J shed 7 bases, with 9 bases lying between them. CDR3 coding DNA: TGTGCCTGGAGCGGGGGGCGCGGGGAGCTGTTTTTT. Its protein is CAWSGGRGELFF.

This chain joins TRBV29-1 and TRBJ2-7, with D unresolved. V was shortened by 5 bases and J by 5 bases, with 10 bases between the two germline ends. The germline gives CDR1 SQVTM, CDR2 ANQGSEA. This CDR3 is 11 amino acids long. CDR3 in DNA: TGCAGCGTTAGGACCGTCGACGAGCAGTACTTC. It encodes CSVRTVDEQYF.